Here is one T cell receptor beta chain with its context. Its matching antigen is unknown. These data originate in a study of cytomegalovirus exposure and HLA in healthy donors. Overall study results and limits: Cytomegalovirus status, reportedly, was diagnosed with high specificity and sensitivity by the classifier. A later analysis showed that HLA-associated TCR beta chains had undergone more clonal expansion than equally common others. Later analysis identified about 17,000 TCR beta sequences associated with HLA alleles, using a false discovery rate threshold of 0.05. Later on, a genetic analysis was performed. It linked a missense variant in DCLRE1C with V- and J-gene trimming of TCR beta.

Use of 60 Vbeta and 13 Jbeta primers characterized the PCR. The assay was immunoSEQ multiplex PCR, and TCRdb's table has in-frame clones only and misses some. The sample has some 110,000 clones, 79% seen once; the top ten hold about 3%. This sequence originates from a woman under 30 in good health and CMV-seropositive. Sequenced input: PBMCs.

The CDR3 DNA follows: TGTGCCAGCATAAGGCAGGGGGGAGACACTGAAGCTTTCTTT. Translating it yields CASIRQGGDTEAFF. The rearrangement links TRBV11-2 to TRBJ1-1, with 7 nucleotides matching TRBD1. Looked up from germline, CDR1 is SGHAT and CDR2 is FQNNGV. The CDR3 contains 14 residues. The V gene end was trimmed by 7 bases and the J gene end by 3 bases; junction bases not matched to a gene: 8.